Listed below are T cell receptor beta chains from one sample, sequenced in a study of neoadjuvant nivolumab and ipilimumab in lung cancer. Sequencing used immunoSEQ multiplex PCR; TCRdb keeps in-frame clones, though not all of them. In the table there are approximately 26,000 clones, around 80% of which are singletons. Here the sequenced sample was peripheral blood, taken before neoadjuvant nivolumab, alone or with ipilimumab. These receptors were taken from an adult with non-small cell lung cancer. The CDR3 runs from the conserved cysteine through the conserved F or W. D genes are given only for firm matches. Only some rows state a clone size, as once, few, many or a class for expanded clones.

V,J,D,size,DNA,CDR3
TRBV7-2,TRBJ2-2,.,.,TGTGCCAGCAGCTTAGGGGCAGGGGCCCTCAACACCGGGGAGCTGTTTTTT,CASSLGAGALNTGELFF
TRBV5-4,TRBJ2-1,TRBD2,.,TGTGCCAGCAGCTTGACCAGAGGGACTAGCGGAAACAATGAGCAGTTCTTC,CASSLTRGTSGNNEQFF
TRBV14,TRBJ1-6,.,.,TGTGCCAGCAGCCAAGATGAGGGCTTGGGCGGGTACCGTTCACCCCTCCACTTT,CASSQDEGLGGYRSPLHF
TRBV7-3,TRBJ2-2,.,.,TGTGCCAGCAGTTACGGGTCAACCGGGGAGCTGTTTTTT,CASSYGSTGELFF
TRBV19,TRBJ2-5,.,.,TGTGCCAGTAGTATAGATCAGGGGAGAAAGACCCAGTACTTC,CASSIDQGRKTQYF
TRBV9,TRBJ2-5,.,.,TGTGCCAGCAGCGCGGAGGGATTGGGGGAGACCCAGTACTTC,CASSAEGLGETQYF
TRBV2,TRBJ1-1,.,.,TGTGCCAGCTGGGACGGCTATATGAACACTGAAGCTTTCTTT,CASWDGYMNTEAFF
TRBV28,TRBJ1-2,.,.,TGTGCCAGCAGTTTAGGAGGGGATCTGGGTGGCTACACCTTC,CASSLGGDLGGYTF
TRBV2,TRBJ2-1,TRBD1,.,TGTGCCAGCAGCAGACAGGGCCTCAATGAGCAGTTCTTC,CASSRQGLNEQFF
TRBV27,TRBJ1-6,TRBD1,.,TGTGCCAGCAGCTCAGGGGGCCCAGGGAACTCACCCCTCCACTTT,CASSSGGPGNSPLHF
TRBV11-2,TRBJ1-1,.,.,TGTGCCAGCAGCTTACCCTGGGCAAAGCGGGACACTGAAGCTTTCTTT,CASSLPWAKRDTEAFF
TRBV5-6,TRBJ1-5,TRBD1,once,TGTGCCAGCAGCTTGGACAGGGGTCACCCTCAGCCCCAGCATTTT,CASSLDRGHPQPQHF
TRBV15,TRBJ2-7,.,.,TGTGCCACCAGCAGACCACCCTCCTACGAGCAGTACTTC,CATSRPPSYEQYF
TRBV11-2,TRBJ1-5,.,.,TGTGCCAGCAGCTTAGGGGCGCATCAGCCCCAGCATTTT,CASSLGAHQPQHF
TRBV6-5,TRBJ2-7,.,.,TGTGCCAGCAGAACCTTAGTGGGCGAGCAGTACTTC,CASRTLVGEQYF
TRBV6-1,TRBJ1-4,.,.,TGTGCCAGCATGAAGGGAGGGAGTGGTGAAAAACTGTTTTTT,CASMKGGSGEKLFF
TRBV20-1,TRBJ2-1,.,.,TGCAGTGCTCAGCGGGTAGATGAGCAGTTCTTC,CSAQRVDEQFF
TRBV6-1,TRBJ1-1,.,few,TGTGCCAGCAGTGAGTATAGGGGTCAGGCGGCTTTCTTT,CASSEYRGQAAFF
TRBV10-3,TRBJ2-1,.,.,TGTGCCATCAGTGAGTCTAGAAGCAATGAGCAGTTCTTC,CAISESRSNEQFF
TRBV27,TRBJ2-2,.,.,TGTGCCAGCAGCAGATCCGGGACGACGAACACCGGGGAGCTGTTTTTT,CASSRSGTTNTGELFF
TRBV2,TRBJ2-2,.,.,TGTGCCAGCAGTCCCGAGGGGCCTAACACCGGGGAGCTGTTTTTT,CASSPEGPNTGELFF
TRBV5-4,TRBJ2-4,.,once,TGTGCCAGCAGCTTATCCGGCAAAAACATTCAGTACTTC,CASSLSGKNIQYF
TRBV19,TRBJ2-6,.,.,TGTGCCAGTAGTATAGTTGAAGGGGGTGCTGGGGCCAACGTCCTGACTTTC,CASSIVEGGAGANVLTF
TRBV6-1,TRBJ2-5,TRBD2,.,TGTGCCAGTACCTCCGGGACTAGCCGACAGACCCAGTACTTC,CASTSGTSRQTQYF
TRBV5-6,TRBJ2-7,.,.,TGTGCCAGCAGCCCGGGGACGGCGCTCTCCTACGAGCAGTACTTC,CASSPGTALSYEQYF
TRBV27,TRBJ2-4,TRBD1,.,TGTGCCAGCAGCTCAGGGGGCCGTCGCAAAAACATTCAGTACTTC,CASSSGGRRKNIQYF
TRBV15,TRBJ2-5,TRBD2,.,TGTGCCACCAGCATCCCTAGCGGGGGGCCAGAGGGGGAGACCCAGTACTTC,CATSIPSGGPEGETQYF
TRBV7-9,TRBJ1-1,.,.,TGTGCCAGCAGCTTAGAGGGGGGCACTGAAGCTTTCTTT,CASSLEGGTEAFF
TRBV6-5,TRBJ1-2,TRBD1,.,TGTGCCAGCAGTTCATCGTCTGGACAGGGGGCGCATGGCTACACCTTC,CASSSSSGQGAHGYTF
TRBV5-1,TRBJ1-2,.,.,TGCGCCAGCAGCCCGAACCGGGAGGACCAATTCTATGGCTACACCTTC,CASSPNREDQFYGYTF
TRBV4-1,TRBJ2-4,.,.,TGCGCCAGCAGCCACCCCCTAGGGGAAGCCAAAAACATTCAGTACTTC,CASSHPLGEAKNIQYF
TRBV27,TRBJ2-7,.,.,TGTGCCAGCAGTTCCCGCACAGATAGCTCCTACGAGCAGTACTTC,CASSSRTDSSYEQYF
TRBV9,TRBJ1-2,TRBD1,.,TGTGCCAGCAGCGCCGGGACAGGGCCCTATGGCTACACCTTC,CASSAGTGPYGYTF
TRBV6-1,TRBJ2-1,.,.,TGTGCCAGCAGTGAAATGGGGGCCTACAATGAGCAGTTCTTC,CASSEMGAYNEQFF
TRBV19,TRBJ2-7,TRBD1,.,TGTGCCAGTAGAAGACAGGGGAACTCCTACGAGCAGTACTTC,CASRRQGNSYEQYF
TRBV7-6,TRBJ2-7,TRBD2,.,TGTGCCAGCAGCTTAAGCCTAGCGGGGGCCATGGCCTACGAGCAGTACTTC,CASSLSLAGAMAYEQYF
TRBV7-2,TRBJ1-1,.,.,TGTGCCAGCAGCTTAGGAAGCAGGAACACTGAAGCTTTCTTT,CASSLGSRNTEAFF